This T cell receptor (beta chain) derives from a study of vaccination effects on CD4 cells after COVID-19. As to this clone: The antigen is not known.

With 4 bases clipped from V and 12 bases from J, the junction kept 14 bases outside the gene matches. The CDR3 loop spans 15 amino acids. Germline V gene lookup returns CDR1 SSHAT and CDR2 FNYEAQ (reference sequence). Only in-frame clones appear in the TCRdb table, and some are missing; sequencing was by immunoSEQ multiplex PCR. The profile covers tens of thousands of clones, with 75% to 85% appearing a single time and approximately 6% taken by the ten largest. Antigen-specific CD4+ T cells expanded by the ViraFEST assay with viral peptide pools were then sequenced. When more than 9 days of culture had elapsed, CD4+ T cells were isolated. None of these healthy vaccinees had been infected with SARS-CoV-2 before vaccination. Wells containing two million PBMC each were cultured with around 9.1 IU/ml IL-2 and approximately 10 ug/ml peptides.

The sample consisted of CD4+ T cells from PBMCs cultured with HCoV-OC43 spike peptides, taken before COVID-19 vaccination. The sample's subset: HCoV-OC43 spike overlapping peptide pool stimulation. V and J are TRBV7-7 and TRBJ2-1; the match to TRBD1 covers 8 bases. The TCR originated in a human donor who received a COVID-19 vaccine. This CDR3 reads CASSSGDRSTGRQFF. The CDR3 nucleotides are TGTGCCAGCAGCTCTGGGGACAGGTCGACGGGGCGGCAGTTCTTC.